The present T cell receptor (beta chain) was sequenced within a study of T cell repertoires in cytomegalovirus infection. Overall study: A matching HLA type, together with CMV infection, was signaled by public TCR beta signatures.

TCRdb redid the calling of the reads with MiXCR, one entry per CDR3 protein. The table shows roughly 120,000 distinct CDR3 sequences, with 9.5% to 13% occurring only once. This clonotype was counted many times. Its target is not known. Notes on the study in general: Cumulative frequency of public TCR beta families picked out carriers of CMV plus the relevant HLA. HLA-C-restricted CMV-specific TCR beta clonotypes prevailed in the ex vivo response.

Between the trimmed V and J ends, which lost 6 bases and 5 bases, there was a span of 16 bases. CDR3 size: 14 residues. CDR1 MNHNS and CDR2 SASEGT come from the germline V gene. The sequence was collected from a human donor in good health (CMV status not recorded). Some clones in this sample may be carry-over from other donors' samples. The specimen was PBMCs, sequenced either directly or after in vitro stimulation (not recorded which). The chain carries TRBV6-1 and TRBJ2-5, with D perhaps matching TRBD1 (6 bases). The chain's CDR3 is CASRQGLGGETQYF. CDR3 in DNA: TGTGCCAGCAGACAGGGCCTAGGCGGGGAGACCCAGTACTTC.